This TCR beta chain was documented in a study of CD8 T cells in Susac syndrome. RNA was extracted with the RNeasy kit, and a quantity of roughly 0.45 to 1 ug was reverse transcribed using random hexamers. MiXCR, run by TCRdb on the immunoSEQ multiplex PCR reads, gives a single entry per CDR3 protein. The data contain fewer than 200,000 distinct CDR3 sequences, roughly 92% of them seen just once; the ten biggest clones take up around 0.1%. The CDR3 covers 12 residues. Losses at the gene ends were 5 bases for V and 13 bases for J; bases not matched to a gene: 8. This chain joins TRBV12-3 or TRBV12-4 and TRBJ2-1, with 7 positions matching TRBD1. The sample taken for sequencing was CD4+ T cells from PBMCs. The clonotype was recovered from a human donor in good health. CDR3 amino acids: CASSLGQAIQFF. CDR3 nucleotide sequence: TGTGCCAGCAGTCTCGGACAGGCAATTCAGTTCTTC.